This TCR beta chain was recovered during a study of graft-versus-host responses after intestinal transplantation (dated by TCRdb to about 2021). For context, the study as a whole: Multivisceral, liver-intestinal, or isolated intestinal transplants were received by the recipients. Of the roughly 25 intestinal transplant recipients enrolled in the cohort, one of whom was a retransplant, a few patients without pretransplant specimens were excluded. Rather than being sequenced by the commercial service, samples from a few later patients were sequenced in-house on an Illumina MiSeq and processed with MiXCR. Donor T cell macrochimerism was defined as a peak of at least 4% donor T cells among recipient peripheral blood mononuclear cells. Alloreactive clones were identified by sequencing pre-transplant mixed lymphocyte reaction products and comparing these products with unstimulated pre-transplant donor and recipient T cells. After intestinal transplantation, graft-versus-host and host-versus-graft alloreactive T cell clones in the graft, circulation and bone marrow were tracked using bulk TCR-beta CDR3 sequencing. All recipients received anti-thymocyte globulin induction followed by maintenance tacrolimus and steroids for two to four years.

Comment on this clone: The antigen this receptor binds is unknown. Base qualities are missing; no much larger clone stands one base away.

The CDR3 starts with the cysteine, ends with the phenylalanine, and has 10 residues. Only the CDR3 DNA is retained, 30 bases long and in frame from the first base. CDR1 and CDR2 are read off the germline V gene as SNHLY and FYNNEI. Between the V and J ends, shortened by 5 bases and 4 bases respectively, the junction contains 3 bases. The time point label on this specimen signifies: cells obtained before transplantation from donor or recipient. CD3+CD4+ and CD3+CD8+ populations were FACS-sorted from unstimulated pre-transplant donor and recipient cells taken from spleen or lymph nodes. General conclusions and limits of the study: GvH clones were detected in recipient bone marrow, and some appeared earlier in ileal mucosa or blood, consistent with an intestinal mucosal origin. In patients with donor T cell macrochimerism, the allografts had high GvH to HvG T cell clonal ratios. The conclusions were limited by the relatively low number and heterogeneity of the intestinal transplant patients. Peak levels of circulating GvH clones were associated with declines in HvG clones early after transplant.

The method behind the library was the immunoSEQ multiplex PCR assay. For most patients, genomic DNA was isolated with the Qiagen DNeasy Blood and Tissue Kit and sent frozen to Adaptive Biotechnologies for TCR sequencing. High-throughput TCR-beta CDR3 sequencing of genomic DNA from most patients was performed by Adaptive Biotechnologies. The authors processed their data as follows. Adaptive's ImmunoSEQ software supplied the TCR sequencing data for 15 to 20 patients, while MiXCR and VDJtools were used to process three other patients. To correct CD4 versus CD8 sorting errors, sequences present in both subsets at a frequency ratio below 5:1 were removed. CDR3 nucleotide sequences shared by donor and recipient were removed because the origin of these sequences could not be assigned. To be classed as alloreactive, a clone needed at least 2-fold expansion over unstimulated cells and a minimum CFSE-low frequency of 0.002% (template counts) or 0.001% (read counts). Clones were considered mappable if detected in sequenced pre-transplant spleen, lymph node, or MLR CFSE-low populations of the donor or recipient. Cumulative frequency of alloreactive clones was calculated as a percentage of all sequences weighted by copy number. This is the immuneACCESS table as TCRdb keeps it, with only in-frame sequences that have V and J called. A part of the clones is gone; compared with another copy, unresolved V genes explain less than half, and the rest is unexplained. V and J calls and clone size are given by that table; D and trimming were obtained from the DNA. Present in this sample are around 55,000 clones, more than 80% of which were seen just once. 0.5% to 0.8% of the sample is taken by the ten largest.

This sample comprised unstimulated CD4+ T cells sorted from spleen or lymph node cells, obtained before transplant. This TCR derives from a human donor who was the organ donor for an intestinal transplant. The V gene is TRBV2 and the J gene is TRBJ2-7, with no confident D gene call. At the DNA level, the sequence is TGTGCCAGCAGTCTATACGAGCAGTACTTC. Its coded protein is CASSLYEQYF.